Here is one TCR beta chain with its context. TCRdb keeps only in-frame clones here, not all; method: immunoSEQ multiplex PCR. Of approximately 210,000 clones listed, approximately 77% are singletons. Per germline, CDR1 LNHNV and CDR2 YYDKDF (reference sequence). The V and J ends lost 3 bases and 3 bases respectively, with 9 bases between them. The CDR3 has 14 amino acids. This entry is derived from a study of blood T cell repertoires in COVID-19. The rearrangement uses TRBV15 and TRBJ2-1, with a tentative D call TRBD1 (6 bases). Sequences were obtained from peripheral blood. This clonotype was sampled from an elderly woman with acute or convalescent COVID-19. CDR3 in DNA: TGTGCCACCAGCAGGGAAGGGGGCTACAATGAGCAGTTCTTC. Translating gives CATSREGGYNEQFF. The variable domain in full, with the rest retrieved from reference TRBV15 and TRBJ2-1, is DAMVIQNPRYQVTQFGKPVTLSCSQTLNHNVMYWYQQKSSQAPKLLFHYYDKDFNNEADTPDNFQSRRPNTSFCFLDIRSPGLGDTAMYLCATSREGGYNEQFFGPGTRLTVL.